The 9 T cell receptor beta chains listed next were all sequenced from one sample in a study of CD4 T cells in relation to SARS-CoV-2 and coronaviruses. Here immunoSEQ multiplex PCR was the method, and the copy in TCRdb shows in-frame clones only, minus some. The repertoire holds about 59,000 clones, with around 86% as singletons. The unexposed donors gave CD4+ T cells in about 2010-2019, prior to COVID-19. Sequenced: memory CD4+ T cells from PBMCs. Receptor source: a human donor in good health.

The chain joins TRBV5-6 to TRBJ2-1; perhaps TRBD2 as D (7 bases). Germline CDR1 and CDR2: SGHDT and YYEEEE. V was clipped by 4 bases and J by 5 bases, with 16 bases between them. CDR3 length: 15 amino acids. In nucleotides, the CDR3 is TGTGCCAGCAGCCGCCGGACTAGGGGGAACAATGAGCAGTTCTTC. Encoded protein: CASSRRTRGNNEQFF.

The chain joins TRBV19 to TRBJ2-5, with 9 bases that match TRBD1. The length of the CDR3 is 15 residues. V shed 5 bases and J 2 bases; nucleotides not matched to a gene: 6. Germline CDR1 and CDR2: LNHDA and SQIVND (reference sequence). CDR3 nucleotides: TGTGCCAGTAGTGTCGGACAGGGGACACAAGAGACCCAGTACTTC. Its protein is CASSVGQGTQETQYF. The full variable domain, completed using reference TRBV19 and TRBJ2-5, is DGGITQSPKYLFRKEGQNVTLSCEQNLNHDAMYWYRQDPGQGLRLIYYSQIVNDFQKGDIAEGYSVSREKKESFPLTVTSAQKNPTAFYLCASSVGQGTQETQYFGPGTRLLVL.

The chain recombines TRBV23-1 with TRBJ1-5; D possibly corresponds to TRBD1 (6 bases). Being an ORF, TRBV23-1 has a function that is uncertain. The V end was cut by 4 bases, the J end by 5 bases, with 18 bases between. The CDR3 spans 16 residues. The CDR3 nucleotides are TGCGCCAGCAGTCGGGGGCGGACAGACGTCGATCAGCCCCAGCATTTT. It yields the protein CASSRGRTDVDQPQHF.

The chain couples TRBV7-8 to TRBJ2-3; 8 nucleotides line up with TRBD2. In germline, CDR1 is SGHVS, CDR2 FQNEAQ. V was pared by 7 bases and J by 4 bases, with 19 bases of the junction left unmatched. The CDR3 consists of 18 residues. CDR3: CASTHLGGVGRAADTQYF. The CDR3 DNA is TGTGCCAGCACGCATTTAGGGGGGGTCGGGAGGGCGGCAGATACGCAGTATTTT.

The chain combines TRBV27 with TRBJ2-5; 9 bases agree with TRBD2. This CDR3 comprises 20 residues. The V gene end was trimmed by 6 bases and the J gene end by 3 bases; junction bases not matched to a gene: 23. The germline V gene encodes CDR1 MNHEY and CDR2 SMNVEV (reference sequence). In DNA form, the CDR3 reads TGTGCCAGCAGCGCTAGGCCGGGATCCCTAGCGGGATTAACTAAAGAGACCCAGTACTTC. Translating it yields CASSARPGSLAGLTKETQYF.

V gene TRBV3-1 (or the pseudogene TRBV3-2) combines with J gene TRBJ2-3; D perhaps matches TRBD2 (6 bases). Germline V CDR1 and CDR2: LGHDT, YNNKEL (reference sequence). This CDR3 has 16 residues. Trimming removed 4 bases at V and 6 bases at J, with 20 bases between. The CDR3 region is CASSLGRAGRYDTQYF. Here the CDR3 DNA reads TGTGCCAGCAGCCTAGGGCGGGCGGGACGTTATGATACGCAGTATTTT.

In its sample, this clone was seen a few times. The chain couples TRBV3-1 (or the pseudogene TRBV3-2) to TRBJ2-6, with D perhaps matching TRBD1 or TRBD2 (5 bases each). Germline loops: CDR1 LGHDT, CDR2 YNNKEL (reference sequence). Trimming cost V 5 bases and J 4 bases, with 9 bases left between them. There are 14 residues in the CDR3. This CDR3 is CASSSRDGANVLTF. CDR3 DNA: TGTGCCAGCAGCTCCAGGGACGGGGCCAACGTCCTGACTTTC.

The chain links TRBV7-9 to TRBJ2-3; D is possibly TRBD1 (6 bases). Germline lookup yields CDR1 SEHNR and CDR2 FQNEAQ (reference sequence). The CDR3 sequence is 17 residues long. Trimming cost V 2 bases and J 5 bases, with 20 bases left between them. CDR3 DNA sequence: TGTGCCAGCAGCTTAAGGGGGTCGGGACCGTCAGGAGATACGCAGTATTTT. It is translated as CASSLRGSGPSGDTQYF.

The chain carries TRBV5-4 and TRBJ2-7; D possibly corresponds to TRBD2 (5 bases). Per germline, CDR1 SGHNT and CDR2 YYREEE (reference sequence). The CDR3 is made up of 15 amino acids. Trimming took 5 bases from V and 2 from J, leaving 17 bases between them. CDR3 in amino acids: CASSPGGLSAYEQYF. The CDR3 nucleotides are TGTGCCAGCAGTCCCGGCGGGTTATCGGCCTACGAGCAGTACTTC.